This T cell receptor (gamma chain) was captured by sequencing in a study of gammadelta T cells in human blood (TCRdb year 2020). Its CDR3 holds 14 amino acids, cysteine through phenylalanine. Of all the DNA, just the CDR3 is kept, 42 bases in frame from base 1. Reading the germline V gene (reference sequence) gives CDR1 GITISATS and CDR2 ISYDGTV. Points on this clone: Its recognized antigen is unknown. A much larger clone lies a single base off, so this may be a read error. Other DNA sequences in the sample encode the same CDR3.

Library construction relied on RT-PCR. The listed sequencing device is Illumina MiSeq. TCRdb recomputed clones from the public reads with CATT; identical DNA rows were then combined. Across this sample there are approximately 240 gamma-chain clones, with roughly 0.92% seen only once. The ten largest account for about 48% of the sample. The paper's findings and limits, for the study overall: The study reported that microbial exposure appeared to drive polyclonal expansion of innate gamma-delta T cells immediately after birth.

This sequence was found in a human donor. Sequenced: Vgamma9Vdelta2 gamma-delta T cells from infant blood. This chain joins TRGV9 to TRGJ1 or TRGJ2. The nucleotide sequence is TGTGCATTGTGGGAGGTGTCTCCCTATTATAAGAAACTCTTT. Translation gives CALWEVSPYYKKLF.